These T cell receptor beta chains were read from a single sample in a study of blood T cell repertoires in COVID-19. The protocol was immunoSEQ multiplex PCR, while the TCRdb copy is restricted to in-frame clones and leaves out a portion. The sample has over 200,000 clones; about 83% are singletons. What was sequenced was PBMCs or T cells enriched from blood (not recorded which). These receptors came from a woman aged 40 to 50 who had recovered from COVID-19. The CDR3 runs from the conserved cysteine through the conserved F or W. D genes are given only for firm matches. Clone size is stated in some rows and not others, as once, few, many or a class when expanded.

>-|few|TRBV19|TRBJ1-4
CASTDRRSHEKLFF
TGTGCCAGTACCGACAGGAGGAGCCATGAAAAACTGTTTTTT
>-|-|TRBV24-1|TRBJ2-3
CATSDQAGAGITDTQYF
TGTGCCACCAGTGATCAAGCCGGGGCGGGAATCACAGATACGCAGTATTTT
>TRBD1|-|TRBV27|TRBJ1-6
CASTTGRNSPLHF
TGTGCCAGCACGACAGGGCGTAATTCACCCCTCCACTTT
>-|-|TRBV5-5|TRBJ2-7
CASSLSPVTAPYEQYF
TGTGCCAGCAGCCTTAGCCCGGTGACAGCACCCTACGAGCAGTACTTC
>-|many|TRBV3-1/TRBV3-2|TRBJ2-1
CASSQDGRGSYNEQFF
TGTGCCAGCAGCCAAGATGGGCGGGGCTCCTACAATGAGCAGTTCTTC
>-|-|TRBV21-1|TRBJ1-1
CASSKGTERNTEAFF
TGTGCCAGCAGCAAGGGGACAGAGAGAAACACTGAAGCTTTCTTT
>TRBD2|-|TRBV15|TRBJ2-1
CATRIASGSYNEQFF
TGTGCCACCAGGATAGCTAGCGGATCCTACAATGAGCAGTTCTTC
>-|-|TRBV5-1|TRBJ2-3
CASSDGVGADTQYF
TGCGCCAGCAGCGATGGAGTAGGGGCAGATACGCAGTATTTT
>TRBD2|-|TRBV30|TRBJ2-2
CAWSLAGGAGELFF
TGTGCCTGGAGTCTAGCGGGAGGGGCCGGGGAGCTGTTTTTT
>-|few|TRBV7-2|TRBJ1-2
CASSHDRHNYGYTF
TGTGCCAGCAGCCACGACAGGCACAACTATGGCTACACCTTC
>TRBD1|-|TRBV29-1|TRBJ2-7
CSARTGANEQYF
TGCAGCGCAAGGACAGGGGCCAACGAGCAGTACTTC
>TRBD2|-|TRBV27|TRBJ2-5
CASRRGLAGGGEETQYF
TGTGCCAGCCGGAGAGGACTAGCGGGAGGTGGGGAAGAGACCCAGTACTTC
>TRBD2|-|TRBV27|TRBJ2-1
CASSSGTSGMNEQFF
TGTGCCAGCAGTTCCGGGACTAGCGGGATGAATGAGCAGTTCTTC
>-|-|TRBV27|TRBJ2-5
CASSPRSGVETQYF
TGTGCCAGCAGCCCACGCTCGGGGGTAGAGACCCAGTACTTC
>TRBD2|-|TRBV2|TRBJ2-5
CASILREGETQYF
TGTGCCAGCATCTTGCGGGAGGGAGAGACCCAGTACTTC
>TRBD2|-|TRBV5-1|TRBJ2-2
CASSLVASGANTGELFF
TGCGCCAGCAGCTTGGTGGCTAGCGGGGCGAACACCGGGGAGCTGTTTTTT
>TRBD2|-|TRBV7-2|TRBJ2-1
CASSSLRGGRFYNEQFF
TGTGCCAGCAGCTCCCTGCGTGGCGGGAGGTTTTACAATGAGCAGTTCTTC
>TRBD2|-|TRBV5-1|TRBJ2-3
CASRMFSSGRSDTQYF
TGCGCCAGCAGGATGTTCTCTAGCGGGAGATCAGATACGCAGTATTTT
>-|-|TRBV11-2|TRBJ1-1
CASSLDQGGWAPEAFF
TGTGCCAGCAGCTTAGATCAGGGAGGGTGGGCACCTGAAGCTTTCTTT
>-|once|TRBV5-1|TRBJ1-6
CASSAGHGDYNSPLHF
TGCGCCAGCAGCGCAGGACATGGGGACTATAATTCACCCCTCCACTTT
>-|-|TRBV29-1|TRBJ2-1
CSVPLALGSYNEQFF
TGCAGCGTCCCACTAGCCCTGGGCTCCTACAATGAGCAGTTCTTC
>-|once|TRBV20-1|TRBJ1-1
CSASIPAGAAFF
TGCAGTGCTAGTATACCAGCGGGTGCAGCTTTCTTT
>TRBD1|-|TRBV30|TRBJ1-2
CAWSELRGEGYTF
TGTGCCTGGAGTGAACTCAGGGGGGAAGGCTACACCTTC
>-|-|TRBV18|TRBJ1-4
CASSVSISGEKLFF
TGTGCCAGCTCCGTATCGATATCGGGGGAAAAACTGTTTTTT
>TRBD1|-|TRBV7-8|TRBJ2-2
CASSLRTGGTGELFF
TGTGCCAGCAGCTTAAGAACAGGGGGCACCGGGGAGCTGTTTTTT
>TRBD2|-|TRBV10-1|TRBJ2-1
CASSDGPSGPRGYNEQFF
TGCGCCAGCAGTGACGGGCCTAGCGGGCCCCGGGGCTACAATGAGCAGTTCTTC
>TRBD2|-|TRBV11-3|TRBJ2-3
CASRFSGRTNTDTQYF
TGTGCCAGCAGGTTTAGCGGGAGGACCAACACAGATACGCAGTATTTT
>-|-|TRBV10-2|TRBJ2-1
CASRGAEQFF
TGCGCCAGCCGCGGGGCTGAGCAGTTCTTC
>-|-|TRBV10-3|TRBJ1-2
CAISDPGQQGGYGYTF
TGTGCCATCAGTGATCCCGGTCAACAAGGAGGCTATGGCTACACCTTC
>-|-|TRBV30|TRBJ1-1
CAWGPSNTEAFF
TGTGCCTGGGGCCCGTCGAACACTGAAGCTTTCTTT
>TRBD2|-|TRBV30|TRBJ2-7
CAWSVLAGVEGGEQYF
TGTGCCTGGAGTGTACTGGCGGGAGTGGAAGGAGGCGAGCAGTACTTC
>TRBD2|-|TRBV30|TRBJ2-1
CAWDRGLAGYNQQFF
TGTGCCTGGGACCGGGGACTAGCGGGCTACAATCAGCAGTTCTTC
>TRBD2|few|TRBV20-1|TRBJ2-1
CSASLALAGARNEQFF
TGCAGTGCTAGTTTAGCCCTAGCGGGAGCTCGCAATGAGCAGTTCTTC
>-|-|TRBV5-1|TRBJ2-3
CASSLRSPANTDTQYF
TGCGCCAGCAGCTTGCGGAGTCCCGCCAACACAGATACGCAGTATTTT
>-|-|TRBV28|TRBJ2-5
CAVGGGSRETQYF
TGTGCCGTAGGGGGGGGGAGTAGAGAGACCCAGTACTTC
>TRBD1|once|TRBV11-3|TRBJ1-2
CASSDRGYGYTF
TGTGCCAGCAGCGACAGGGGCTATGGCTACACCTTC
>-|-|TRBV5-5|TRBJ1-5
CASRGGVDQPQHF
TGTGCCAGCAGGGGTGGAGTCGATCAGCCCCAGCATTTT
>TRBD2|-|TRBV18|TRBJ2-1
CASSPAGTSGRRDEQFF
TGTGCCAGCTCACCGGCCGGGACTAGCGGGAGGAGGGATGAGCAGTTCTTC
>-|-|TRBV5-1|TRBJ1-1
CASSLGEMNTEAFF
TGCGCCAGCAGCCTAGGGGAAATGAACACTGAAGCTTTCTTT
>TRBD1|-|TRBV7-9|TRBJ1-2
CASSSTGGYGYTF
TGTGCCAGCAGCTCGACAGGGGGTTATGGCTACACCTTC
>-|-|TRBV6-5|TRBJ1-4
CASSSIGGVQEKLFF
TGTGCCAGCAGTTCAATAGGAGGAGTACAGGAAAAACTGTTTTTT
>-|-|TRBV19|TRBJ1-5
CASSGHGLYQQPQHF
TGTGCCAGTAGTGGTCACGGTCTCTATCAACAGCCCCAGCATTTT
>-|-|TRBV6-2/TRBV6-3|TRBJ2-2
CASSRVRGELFF
TGTGCCAGCAGTCGGGTCAGAGGGGAGCTGTTTTTT
>TRBD2|-|TRBV19|TRBJ2-2
CASSIRWTSGSRSGELFF
TGTGCCAGTAGTATAAGGTGGACTAGCGGGAGTCGATCCGGGGAGCTGTTTTTT
>-|-|TRBV28|TRBJ1-2
CASSQTDYGYTF
TGTGCCAGCAGTCAAACAGACTATGGCTACACCTTC